This TCR beta chain was captured in a study of cytomegalovirus exposure and HLA in healthy donors. Study-level background: Inside one of the first data releases sat around 77 million unique TCRs taken from HLA-typed donors. Among the 400 or so donors who were genotyped, approximately 84% fell in the genetic ancestry cluster that is associated with self-reported Caucasian donors.

Points on this clone: Antigen: not known.

V trimming: 4 bases; J trimming: 4 bases; junction bases outside the gene matches: 12. This CDR3 has 17 amino acids. Looked up from germline, CDR1 is SEHNR and CDR2 is FQNEAQ (reference sequence). Findings and limits, study-wide: Usually a TCR sequence was rare, but some public TCRs were found in many donors. Later analysis suggested links between common viral pathogens and several top significant clusters.

In the PCR, 60 Vbeta and 13 Jbeta primers were used. Method: immunoSEQ multiplex PCR; TCRdb's copy keeps in-frame clones and lacks some. In the table there are 200,000 to 250,000 clones, around 73% of which are singletons. Material: PBMCs. The V gene is TRBV7-9, the J gene TRBJ2-7; 11 nucleotides line up with TRBD2. The receptor's source is a male donor in good health and CMV-seronegative. CDR3 in amino acids: CASSSTTIAGGRYEQYF. The CDR3 DNA is TGTGCCAGCAGCTCGACAACGATAGCGGGAGGGAGGTACGAGCAGTACTTC.